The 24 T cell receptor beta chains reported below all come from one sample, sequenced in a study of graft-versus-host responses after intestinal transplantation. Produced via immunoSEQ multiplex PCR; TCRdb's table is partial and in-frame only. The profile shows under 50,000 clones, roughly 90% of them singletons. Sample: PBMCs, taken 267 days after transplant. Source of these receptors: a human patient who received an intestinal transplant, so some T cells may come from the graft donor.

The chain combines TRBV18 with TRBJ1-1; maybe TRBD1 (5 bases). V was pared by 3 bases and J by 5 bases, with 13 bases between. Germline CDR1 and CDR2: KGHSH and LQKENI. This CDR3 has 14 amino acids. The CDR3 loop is CASSPAIEGTEAFF. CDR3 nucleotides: TGTGCCAGCTCACCGGCTATCGAGGGGACTGAAGCTTTCTTT.

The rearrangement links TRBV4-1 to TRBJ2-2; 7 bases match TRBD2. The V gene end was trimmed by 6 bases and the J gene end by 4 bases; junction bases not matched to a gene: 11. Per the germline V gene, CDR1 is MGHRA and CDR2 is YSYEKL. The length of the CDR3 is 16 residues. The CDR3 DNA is TGCGCCAGCAGGGTAGAGGCACTAGCGAGCACCGGGGAGCTGTTTTTT. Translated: CASRVEALASTGELFF.

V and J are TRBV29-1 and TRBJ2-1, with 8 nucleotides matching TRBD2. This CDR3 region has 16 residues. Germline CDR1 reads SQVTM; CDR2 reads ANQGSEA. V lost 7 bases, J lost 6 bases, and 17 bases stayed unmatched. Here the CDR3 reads CSAIPGLDGRGNEQFF. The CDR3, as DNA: TGCAGCGCAATACCGGGACTAGATGGAAGGGGCAATGAGCAGTTCTTC.

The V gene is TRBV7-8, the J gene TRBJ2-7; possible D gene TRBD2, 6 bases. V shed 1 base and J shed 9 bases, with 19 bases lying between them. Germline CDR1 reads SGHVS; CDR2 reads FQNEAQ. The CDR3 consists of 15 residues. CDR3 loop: CASSLDGTGILGQYF. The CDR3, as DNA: TGTGCCAGCAGCTTAGACGGGACTGGGATATTAGGGCAGTACTTC. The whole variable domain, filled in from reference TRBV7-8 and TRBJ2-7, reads GAGVSQSPRYKVAKRGQDVALRCDPISGHVSLFWYQQALGQGPEFLTYFQNEAQLDKSGLPSDRFFAERPEGSVSTLKIQRTQQEDSAVYLCASSLDGTGILGQYFGPGTRLTVT.

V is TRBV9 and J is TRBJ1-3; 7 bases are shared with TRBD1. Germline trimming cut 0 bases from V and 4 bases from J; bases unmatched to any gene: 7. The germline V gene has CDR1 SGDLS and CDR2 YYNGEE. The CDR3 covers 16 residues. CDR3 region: CASSVGFTGAGNTIYF. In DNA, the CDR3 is TGTGCCAGCAGCGTAGGATTTACAGGGGCGGGAAACACCATATATTTT.

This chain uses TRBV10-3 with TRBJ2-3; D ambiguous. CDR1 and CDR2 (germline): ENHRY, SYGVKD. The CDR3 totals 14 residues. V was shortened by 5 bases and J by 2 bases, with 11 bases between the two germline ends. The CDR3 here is CAISSRLFTDTQYF. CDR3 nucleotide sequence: TGTGCCATCAGTAGTCGCTTATTCACAGATACGCAGTATTTT.

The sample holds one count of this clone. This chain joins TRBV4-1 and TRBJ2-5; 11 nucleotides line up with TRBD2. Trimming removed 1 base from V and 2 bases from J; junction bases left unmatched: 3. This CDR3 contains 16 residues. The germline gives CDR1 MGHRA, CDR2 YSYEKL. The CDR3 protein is CASSQALAGAQETQYF. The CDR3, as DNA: TGCGCCAGCAGCCAAGCACTAGCGGGGGCTCAAGAGACCCAGTACTTC.

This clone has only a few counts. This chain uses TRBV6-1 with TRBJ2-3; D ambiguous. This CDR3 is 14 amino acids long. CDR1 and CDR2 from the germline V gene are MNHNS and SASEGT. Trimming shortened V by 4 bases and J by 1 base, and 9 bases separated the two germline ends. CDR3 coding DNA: TGTGCCAGCAGTGTTTCCACGGGCACAGATACGCAGTATTTT. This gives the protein CASSVSTGTDTQYF.

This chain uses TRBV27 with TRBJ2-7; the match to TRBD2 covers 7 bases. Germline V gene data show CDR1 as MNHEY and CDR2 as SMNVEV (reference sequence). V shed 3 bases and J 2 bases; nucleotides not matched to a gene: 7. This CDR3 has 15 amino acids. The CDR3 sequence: CASSFRLSGAYEQYF. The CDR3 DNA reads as TGTGCCAGCAGTTTTAGGCTGAGCGGGGCCTACGAGCAGTACTTC.

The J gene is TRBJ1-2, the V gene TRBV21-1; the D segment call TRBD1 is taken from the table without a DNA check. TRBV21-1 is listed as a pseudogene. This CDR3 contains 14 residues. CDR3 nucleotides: TGTGCCAGCAGCCGGGACAGGTCCAAATATGGCTACACCTTC. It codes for CASSRDRSKYGYTF.

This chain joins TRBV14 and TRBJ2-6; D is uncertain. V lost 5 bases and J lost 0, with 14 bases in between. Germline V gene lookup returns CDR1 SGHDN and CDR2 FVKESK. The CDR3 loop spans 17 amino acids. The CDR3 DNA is TGTGCCAGCAGCACCCCCGACCGTTACTCTGGGGCCAACGTCCTGACTTTC. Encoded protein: CASSTPDRYSGANVLTF.

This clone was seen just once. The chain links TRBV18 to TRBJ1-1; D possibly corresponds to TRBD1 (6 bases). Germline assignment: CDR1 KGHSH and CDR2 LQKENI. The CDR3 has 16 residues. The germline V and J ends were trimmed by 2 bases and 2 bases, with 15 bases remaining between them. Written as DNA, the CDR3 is TGTGCCAGCTCACCAAGGGGGGCCTCTACTAACACTGAAGCTTTCTTT. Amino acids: CASSPRGASTNTEAFF.

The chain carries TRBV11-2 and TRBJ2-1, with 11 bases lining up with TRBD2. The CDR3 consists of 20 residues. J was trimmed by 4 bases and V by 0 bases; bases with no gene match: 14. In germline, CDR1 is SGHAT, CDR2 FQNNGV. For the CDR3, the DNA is TGTGCCAGCAGCTTAGACGGCCTAGCGGGGGGCACGGTACTTTACAATGAGCAGTTCTTC. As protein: CASSLDGLAGGTVLYNEQFF.

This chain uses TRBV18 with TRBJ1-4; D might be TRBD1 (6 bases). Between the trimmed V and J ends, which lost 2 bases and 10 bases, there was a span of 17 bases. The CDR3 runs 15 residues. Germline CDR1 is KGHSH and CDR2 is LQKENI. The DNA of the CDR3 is TGTGCCAGCTCACCAACGGGGGGCTACGACGGAAAACTGTTTTTT. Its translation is CASSPTGGYDGKLFF.

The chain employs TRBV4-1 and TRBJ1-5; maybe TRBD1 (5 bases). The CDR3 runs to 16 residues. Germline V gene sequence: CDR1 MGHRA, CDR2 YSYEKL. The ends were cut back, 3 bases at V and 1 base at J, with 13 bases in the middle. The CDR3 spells CASSQGGPGSNQPQHF. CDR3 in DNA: TGCGCCAGCAGCCAGGGGGGACCCGGGAGCAATCAGCCCCAGCATTTT.

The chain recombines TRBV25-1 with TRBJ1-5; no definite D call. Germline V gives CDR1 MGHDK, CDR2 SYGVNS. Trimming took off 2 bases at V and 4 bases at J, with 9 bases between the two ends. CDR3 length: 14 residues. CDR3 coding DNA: TGTGCCAGCAGTGAAGCGGCTGAGAATCAGCCCCAGCATTTT. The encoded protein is CASSEAAENQPQHF. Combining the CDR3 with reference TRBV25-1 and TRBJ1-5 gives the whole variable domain EADIYQTPRYLVIGTGKKITLECSQTMGHDKMYWYQQDPGMELHLIHYSYGVNSTEKGDLSSESTVSRIRTEHFPLTLESARPSHTSQYLCASSEAAENQPQHFGDGTRLSIL.

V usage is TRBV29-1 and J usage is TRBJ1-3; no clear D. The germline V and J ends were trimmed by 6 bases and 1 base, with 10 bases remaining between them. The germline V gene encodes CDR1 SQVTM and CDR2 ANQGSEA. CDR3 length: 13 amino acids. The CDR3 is CSVRPESGNTIYF. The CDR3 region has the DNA TGCAGCGTGCGCCCTGAATCTGGAAACACCATATATTTT.

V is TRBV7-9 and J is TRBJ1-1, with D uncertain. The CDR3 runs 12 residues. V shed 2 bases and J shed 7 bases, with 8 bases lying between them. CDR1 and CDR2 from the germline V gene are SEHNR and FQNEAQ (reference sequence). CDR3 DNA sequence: TGTGCCAGCAGCTTACGGGGAATTGAAGCTTTCTTT. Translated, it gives CASSLRGIEAFF.

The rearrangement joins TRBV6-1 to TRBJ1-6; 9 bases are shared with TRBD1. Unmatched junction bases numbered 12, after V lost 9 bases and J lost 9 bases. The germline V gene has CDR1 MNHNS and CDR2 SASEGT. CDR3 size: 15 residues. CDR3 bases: TGTGCCAGTCGGGGGCGGGACAGGGAGAGTTCACCCCTCCACTTT. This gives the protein CASRGRDRESSPLHF.

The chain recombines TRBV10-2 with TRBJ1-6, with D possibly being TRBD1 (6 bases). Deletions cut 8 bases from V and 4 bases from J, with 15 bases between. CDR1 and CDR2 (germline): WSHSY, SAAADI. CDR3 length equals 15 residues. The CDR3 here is CASVSGARYNSPLHF. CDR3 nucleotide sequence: TGCGCCAGCGTGTCAGGGGCACGGTATAATTCACCCCTCCACTTT.

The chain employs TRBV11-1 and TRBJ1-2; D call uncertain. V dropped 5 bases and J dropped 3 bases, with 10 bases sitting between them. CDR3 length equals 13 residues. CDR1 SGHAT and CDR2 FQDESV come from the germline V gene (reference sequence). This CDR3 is CASSQTGDYGYTF. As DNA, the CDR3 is TGTGCCAGCAGCCAGACGGGAGACTATGGCTACACCTTC.

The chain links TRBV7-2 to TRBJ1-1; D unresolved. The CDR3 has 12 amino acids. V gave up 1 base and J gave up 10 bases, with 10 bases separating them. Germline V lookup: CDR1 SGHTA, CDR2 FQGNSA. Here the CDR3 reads CASSLGAGSAFF. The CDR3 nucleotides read TGTGCCAGCAGCTTAGGTGCGGGCTCAGCTTTCTTT.

CDR3 protein: CASSPGQISSPLHF. The CDR3 DNA sequence: TGTGCCAGCAGCCCCGGACAGATAAGCTCACCCCTCCACTTT. V and J are TRBV7-2 and TRBJ1-6; D might be TRBD1 (6 bases). CDR3 length: 14 amino acids. V shed 5 bases and J shed 10 bases, with 15 bases lying between them. CDR1 is SGHTA and CDR2 is FQGNSA in the germline V gene.

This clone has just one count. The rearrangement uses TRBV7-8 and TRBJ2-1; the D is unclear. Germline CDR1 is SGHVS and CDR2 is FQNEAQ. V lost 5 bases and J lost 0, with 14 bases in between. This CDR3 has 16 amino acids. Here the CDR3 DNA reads TGTGCCAGCAGCCCCCAGCCCCTTCCCTCCTACAATGAGCAGTTCTTC. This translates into CASSPQPLPSYNEQFF.